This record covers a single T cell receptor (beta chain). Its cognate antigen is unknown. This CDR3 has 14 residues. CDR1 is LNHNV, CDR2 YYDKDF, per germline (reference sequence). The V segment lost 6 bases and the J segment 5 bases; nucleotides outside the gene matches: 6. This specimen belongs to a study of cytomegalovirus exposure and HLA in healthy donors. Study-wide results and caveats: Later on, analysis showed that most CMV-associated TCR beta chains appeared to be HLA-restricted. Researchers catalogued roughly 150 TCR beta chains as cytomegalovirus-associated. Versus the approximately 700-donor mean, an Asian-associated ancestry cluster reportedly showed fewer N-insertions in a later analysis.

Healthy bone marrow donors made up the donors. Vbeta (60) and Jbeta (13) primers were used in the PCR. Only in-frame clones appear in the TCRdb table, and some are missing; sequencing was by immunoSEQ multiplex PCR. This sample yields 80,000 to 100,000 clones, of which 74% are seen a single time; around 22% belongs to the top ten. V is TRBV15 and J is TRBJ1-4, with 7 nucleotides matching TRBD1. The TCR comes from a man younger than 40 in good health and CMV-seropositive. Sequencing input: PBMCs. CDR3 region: CATSSGQQNEKLFF. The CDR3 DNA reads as TGTGCCACCAGTTCGGGACAGCAAAATGAAAAACTGTTTTTT.